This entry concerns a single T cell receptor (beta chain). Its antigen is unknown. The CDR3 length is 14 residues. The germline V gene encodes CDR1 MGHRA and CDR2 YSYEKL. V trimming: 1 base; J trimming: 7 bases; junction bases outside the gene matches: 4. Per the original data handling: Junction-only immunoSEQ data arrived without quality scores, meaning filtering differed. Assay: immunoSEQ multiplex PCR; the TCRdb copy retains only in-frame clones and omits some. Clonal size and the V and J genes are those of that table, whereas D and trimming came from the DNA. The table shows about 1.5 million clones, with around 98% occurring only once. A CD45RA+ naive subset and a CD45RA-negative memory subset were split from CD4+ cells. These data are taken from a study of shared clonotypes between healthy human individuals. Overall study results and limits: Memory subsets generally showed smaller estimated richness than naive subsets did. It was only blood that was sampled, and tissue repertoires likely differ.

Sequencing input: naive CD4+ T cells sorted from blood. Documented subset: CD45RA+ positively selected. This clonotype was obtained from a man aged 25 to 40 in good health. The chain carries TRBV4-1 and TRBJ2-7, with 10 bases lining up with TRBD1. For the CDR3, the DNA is TGCGCCAGCAGCCAAGGACAGGGGGCGTGGGAGCAGTACTTC. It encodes CASSQGQGAWEQYF.